Detailed here is one T cell receptor (beta chain). The data are from a study of shared clonotypes between healthy human individuals. Study-level information: Three plates were used per donor for CD4 naive, three for CD4 memory, two for CD8 naive and one for CD8 memory.

In replicate PCRs of sorted subsets, roughly 210 ng DNA, some 28,000 T cell genomes, was used. TCRdb's copy holds only in-frame clones and misses some; the assay was immunoSEQ multiplex PCR. This sample has roughly 1,500,000 clones, with just under 99% found just once. V lost 4 bases and J lost 2, with 19 bases in between. The CDR3 loop spans 16 amino acids. Germline V gene lookup returns CDR1 SGHDT and CDR2 YYEEEE. Sequenced material: naive CD4+ T cells sorted from blood. The sample's subset: CD45RA+ positively selected. The clonotype comes from a man aged 25 to 40 in good health. The chain is built from TRBV5-6 and TRBJ2-7, with D maybe TRBD1 (9 bases). The CDR3 protein is CASSRLSGTGPYEQYF. The CDR3 DNA sequence: TGTGCCAGCAGCCGCCTTAGCGGGACAGGGCCCTACGAGCAGTACTTC.